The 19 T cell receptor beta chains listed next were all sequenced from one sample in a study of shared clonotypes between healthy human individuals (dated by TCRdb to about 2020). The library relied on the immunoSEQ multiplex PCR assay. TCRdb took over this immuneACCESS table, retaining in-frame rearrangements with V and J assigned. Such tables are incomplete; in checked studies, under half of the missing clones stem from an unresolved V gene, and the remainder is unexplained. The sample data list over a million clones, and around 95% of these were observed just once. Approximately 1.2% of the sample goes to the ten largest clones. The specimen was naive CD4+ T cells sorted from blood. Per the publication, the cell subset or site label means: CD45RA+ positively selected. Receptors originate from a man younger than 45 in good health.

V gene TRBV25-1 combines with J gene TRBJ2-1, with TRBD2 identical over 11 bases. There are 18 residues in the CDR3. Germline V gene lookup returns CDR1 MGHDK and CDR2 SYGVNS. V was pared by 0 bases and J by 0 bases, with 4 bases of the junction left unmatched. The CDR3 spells CASSEYLAGGSSYNEQFF. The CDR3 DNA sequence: TGTGCCAGCAGTGAATACCTAGCGGGAGGTAGCTCCTACAATGAGCAGTTCTTC.

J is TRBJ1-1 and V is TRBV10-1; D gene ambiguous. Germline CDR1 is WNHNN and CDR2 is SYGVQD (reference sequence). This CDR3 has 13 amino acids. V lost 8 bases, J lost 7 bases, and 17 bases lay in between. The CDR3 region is CASSGYGQLEAFF. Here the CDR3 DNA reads TGCGCCAGCTCCGGATATGGGCAGCTTGAAGCTTTCTTT.

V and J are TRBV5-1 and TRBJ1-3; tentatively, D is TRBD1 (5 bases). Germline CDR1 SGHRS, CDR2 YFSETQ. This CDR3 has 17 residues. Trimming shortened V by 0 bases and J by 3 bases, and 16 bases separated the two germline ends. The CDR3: CASSLAGGASLGNTIYF. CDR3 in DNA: TGCGCCAGCAGCTTGGCCGGCGGGGCCTCCCTTGGAAACACCATATATTTT.

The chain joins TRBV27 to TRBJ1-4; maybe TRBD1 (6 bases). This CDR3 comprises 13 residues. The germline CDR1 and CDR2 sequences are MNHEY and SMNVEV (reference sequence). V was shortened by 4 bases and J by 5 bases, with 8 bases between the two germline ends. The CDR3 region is CASSSDRNEKLFF. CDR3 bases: TGTGCCAGCAGTTCCGACAGGAATGAAAAACTGTTTTTT.

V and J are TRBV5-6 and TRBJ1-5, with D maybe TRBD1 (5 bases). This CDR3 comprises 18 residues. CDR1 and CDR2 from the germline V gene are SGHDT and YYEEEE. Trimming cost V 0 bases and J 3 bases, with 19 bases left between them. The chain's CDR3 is CASSLGLRAGEDNQPQHF. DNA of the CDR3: TGTGCCAGCAGCTTGGGCCTGCGGGCGGGGGAAGACAATCAGCCCCAGCATTTT.

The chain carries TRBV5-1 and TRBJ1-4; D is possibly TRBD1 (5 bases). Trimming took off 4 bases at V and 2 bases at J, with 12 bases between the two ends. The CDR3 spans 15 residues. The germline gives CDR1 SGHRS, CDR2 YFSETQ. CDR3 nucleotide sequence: TGCGCCAGCAGCCATGGGGCGGGCACTAATGAAAAACTGTTTTTT. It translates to CASSHGAGTNEKLFF.

The CDR3 loop is CASSLDYSGNEQFF. The CDR3 nucleotides read TGTGCCAGCAGCTTAGACTACTCCGGCAATGAGCAGTTCTTC. This chain connects TRBV11-2 to TRBJ2-1; no definite D call. Trimming stripped 0 bases from V and 6 bases from J, with 9 bases between. The CDR3 extends over 14 amino acids. Germline CDR1 is SGHAT and CDR2 is FQNNGV.

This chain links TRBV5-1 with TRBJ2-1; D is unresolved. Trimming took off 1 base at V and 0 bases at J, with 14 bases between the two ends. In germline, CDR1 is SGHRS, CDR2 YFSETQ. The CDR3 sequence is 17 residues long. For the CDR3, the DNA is TGCGCCAGCAGCTTGCGAGCCAGTAGAAGCTCCTACAATGAGCAGTTCTTC. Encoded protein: CASSLRASRSSYNEQFF.

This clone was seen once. The CDR3 loop reads CASSSLRGLADSGPGELFF. In nucleotides, the CDR3 is TGTGCCAGCAGCTCACTTCGCGGACTAGCGGACAGCGGACCCGGGGAGCTGTTTTTT. The rearrangement uses TRBV7-9 and TRBJ2-2; TRBD2 matches at 10 bases. The V segment lost 4 bases and the J segment 6 bases; nucleotides outside the gene matches: 17. Germline lookup yields CDR1 SEHNR and CDR2 FQNEAQ (reference sequence). There are 19 residues in the CDR3.

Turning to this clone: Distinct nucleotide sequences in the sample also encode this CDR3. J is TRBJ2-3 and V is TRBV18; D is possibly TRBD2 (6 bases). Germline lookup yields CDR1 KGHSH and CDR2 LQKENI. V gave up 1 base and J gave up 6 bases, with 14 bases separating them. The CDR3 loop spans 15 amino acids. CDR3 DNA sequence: TGTGCCAGCTCACCACTTTCCAGCGGGCGGGATACGCAGTATTTT. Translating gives CASSPLSSGRDTQYF. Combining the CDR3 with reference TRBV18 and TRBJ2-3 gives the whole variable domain NAGVMQNPRHLVRRRGQEARLRCSPMKGHSHVYWYRQLPEEGLKFMVYLQKENIIDESGMPKERFSAEFPKEGPSILRIQQVVRGDSAAYFCASSPLSSGRDTQYFGPGTRLTVL.

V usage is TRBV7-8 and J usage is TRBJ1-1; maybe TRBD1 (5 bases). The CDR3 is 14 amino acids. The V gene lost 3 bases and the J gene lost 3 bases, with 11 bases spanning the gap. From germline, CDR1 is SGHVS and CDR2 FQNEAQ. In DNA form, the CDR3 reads TGTGCCAGCAGCTTGACTAGGGGCTACACTGAAGCTTTCTTT. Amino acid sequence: CASSLTRGYTEAFF.

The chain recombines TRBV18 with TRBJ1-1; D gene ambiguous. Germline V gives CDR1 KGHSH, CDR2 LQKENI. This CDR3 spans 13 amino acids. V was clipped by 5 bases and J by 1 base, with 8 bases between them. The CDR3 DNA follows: TGTGCCAGCTCATCTAAACAGAACACTGAAGCTTTCTTT. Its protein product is CASSSKQNTEAFF.

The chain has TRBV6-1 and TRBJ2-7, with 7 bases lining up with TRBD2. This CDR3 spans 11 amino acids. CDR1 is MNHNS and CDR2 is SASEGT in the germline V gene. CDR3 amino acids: CAGGRTYEQYF. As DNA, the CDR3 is TGTGCGGGCGGGAGAACCTACGAGCAGTACTTC.

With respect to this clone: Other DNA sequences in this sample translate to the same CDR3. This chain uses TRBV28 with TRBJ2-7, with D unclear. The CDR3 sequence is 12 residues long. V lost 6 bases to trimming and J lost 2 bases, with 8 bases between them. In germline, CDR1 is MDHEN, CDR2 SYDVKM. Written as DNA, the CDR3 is TGTGCCAGCAGACAGACCCCCTACGAGCAGTACTTC. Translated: CASRQTPYEQYF.

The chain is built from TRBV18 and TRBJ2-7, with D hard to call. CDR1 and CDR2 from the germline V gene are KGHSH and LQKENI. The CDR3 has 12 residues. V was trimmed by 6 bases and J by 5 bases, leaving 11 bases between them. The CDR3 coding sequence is TGTGCCAGCTCCCCTGATAAGAACGAGCAGTACTTC. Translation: CASSPDKNEQYF.

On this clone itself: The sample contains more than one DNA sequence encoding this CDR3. The CDR3 DNA sequence: TGTGCCAGCAGCTTCGGACTAGCGGGAGGATACGAGCAGTACTTC. Translating it yields CASSFGLAGGYEQYF. The rearrangement uses TRBV5-4 and TRBJ2-7; the match to TRBD2 covers 14 bases. Germline V gene data show CDR1 as SGHNT and CDR2 as YYREEE (reference sequence). The CDR3 is 15 residues long. The V gene end was trimmed by 2 bases and the J gene end by 4 bases; junction bases not matched to a gene: 2.

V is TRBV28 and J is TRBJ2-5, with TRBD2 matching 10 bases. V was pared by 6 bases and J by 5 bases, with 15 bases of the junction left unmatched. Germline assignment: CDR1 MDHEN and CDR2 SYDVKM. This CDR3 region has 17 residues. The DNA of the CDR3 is TGTGCCAGCAGCCCCACCCTGCTAGCGGGAGTTACGGAGACCCAGTACTTC. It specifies CASSPTLLAGVTETQYF.

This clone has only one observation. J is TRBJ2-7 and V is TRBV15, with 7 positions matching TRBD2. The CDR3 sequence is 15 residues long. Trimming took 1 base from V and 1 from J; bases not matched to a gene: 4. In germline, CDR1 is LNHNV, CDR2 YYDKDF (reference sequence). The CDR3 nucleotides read TGTGCCACCAGCAGAGGGGGTAGCGGGTCCTACGAGCAGTACTTC. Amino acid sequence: CATSRGGSGSYEQYF.

In DNA, the CDR3 is TGTGCCAGCCAAAGGAGGTTCCCGCGGGACCCCACAGATACGCAGTATTTT. Protein sequence: CASQRRFPRDPTDTQYF. The genes are TRBV11-2 and TRBJ2-3; D is possibly TRBD2 (6 bases). The germline V and J ends were trimmed by 8 bases and 2 bases, with 23 bases remaining between them. The CDR3 has 17 residues. Per the germline V gene, CDR1 is SGHAT and CDR2 is FQNNGV.